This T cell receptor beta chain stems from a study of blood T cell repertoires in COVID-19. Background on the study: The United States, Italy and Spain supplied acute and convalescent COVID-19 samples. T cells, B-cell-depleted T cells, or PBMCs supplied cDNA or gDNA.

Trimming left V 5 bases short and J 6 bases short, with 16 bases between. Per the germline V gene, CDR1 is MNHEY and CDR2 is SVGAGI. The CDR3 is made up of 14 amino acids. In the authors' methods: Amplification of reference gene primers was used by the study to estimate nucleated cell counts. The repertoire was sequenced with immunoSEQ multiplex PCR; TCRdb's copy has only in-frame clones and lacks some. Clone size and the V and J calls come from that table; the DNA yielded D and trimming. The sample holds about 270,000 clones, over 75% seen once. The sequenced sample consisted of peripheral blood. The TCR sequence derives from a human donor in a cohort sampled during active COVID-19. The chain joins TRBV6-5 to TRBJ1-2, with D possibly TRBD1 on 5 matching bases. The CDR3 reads CASSTTQESDGYTF. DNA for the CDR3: TGTGCCAGCAGTACAACACAGGAGTCGGATGGCTACACCTTC.